This T cell receptor (beta chain) was documented in a study of T cells in Graves' hyperthyroidism and ophthalmopathy (dated by TCRdb to the late 2010s). Study-level background: Peripheral blood samples were taken at the time of initial diagnosis, prior to any treatment. Whether ophthalmopathy could be predicted prospectively was tested in an independent validation cohort made up of about 20 hyperthyroidism patients plus 17 patients who later progressed to ophthalmopathy. The approximately 97 discovery patients were randomly divided into training and test sets at a 7:3 ratio. According to the paper, TCR Vbeta CDR3 sequencing was carried out on over 130 peripheral blood samples, which came from fewer than 50 ophthalmopathy, under 85 hyperthyroidism and 17 progressor patients. TCR V-J signatures able to tell the groups apart were searched for in a discovery cohort of 100 patients, of whom over 40 had Graves' ophthalmopathy and about 55 had stable Graves' hyperthyroidism. In more than 5 Graves' hyperthyroidism patients, the study also compared T-cell repertoires from thyroid tissue with T-cell repertoires from blood. After sampling, hyperthyroidism patients received methimazole starting at 30 mg daily, and ophthalmopathy patients received high-dose intravenous methylprednisolone. General study outcomes and caveats: Blood samples also contained most of the expanded thyroid clonotypes (frequency above 0.001), which suggests that blood repertoires may reflect thyroid immune responses. In validation, the model predicted progression to ophthalmopathy with about 71% sensitivity and around 72% specificity, a median of about six months before onset. No statistical method was used to set the sample size in advance, and investigators knew the group allocation. A model built on a 13 V-J signature distinguished ophthalmopathy from stable hyperthyroidism, reaching 85% to 90% sensitivity and about 81% specificity in cross-validation and 80%/75% in testing.

The germline V gene gives CDR1 as SQVTM and CDR2 as ANQGSEA. Counted from cysteine to phenylalanine, this CDR3 has 13 amino acids. The DNA shown is the 39-base CDR3, in frame from base 1. The germline V end is reduced by 6 bases and the J end by 6 bases; junction bases left unmatched: 7. This clonotype was detected ten times or more. What antigen it recognizes has not been identified. Base qualities are not at hand, and no much larger clone is one base apart. TCR beta CDR3 regions were amplified from RNA transcripts. The first round of RT-PCR for the TCR CDR3 was performed with the HTBI primer set and the Qiagen OneStep RT-PCR kit. Libraries were constructed in a second round of multiplex PCR, after which size selection and purification were performed. The libraries were sequenced on an Illumina HiSeq2000 using paired-end 100 bp reads. The original pipeline was this. SOAPnuke was used to process the raw data, throwing out any read that contained adapters or uncalled bases, had a mean Phred below 15, or lacked an exact constant-primer or identifier match. High-quality paired reads were merged with COPE v1.2.5, and unique nucleotide sequences were defined as clonotypes. Clonotypes were aligned to IMGT TRBV, TRBD and TRBJ reference segments using MiTCR v1.1. The analysis included only V-J combinations with a frequency above 0.0001, which together covered 99% to 99.2% of the repertoires. A TCS score was defined as the ratio between F50 (clonal expansion) and ExV (chaos), using BLOSUM62-based TCRdist between CDR3 peptides within each V-J. Welch's t-statistics and random forest reduced several hundred V-J features to 13, which were used in a naive Bayes classifier (R e1071). TCRdb reworked the public reads: Q25 trimming with fastp, MiXCR clone assembly, productive beta chains retained. Under each unique CDR3 protein, matching rows form one entry showing the most common genes and DNA. For this entry, the V and J calls and clone size follow TCRdb and not the study's own pipeline. The sample table contains over 150,000 distinct CDR3 sequences; only one count was recorded for approximately 16% of them. The ten biggest clones cover around 48% of the sample.

Stable Graves' hyperthyroidism was defined as no progression to ophthalmopathy during 18 months of follow-up. The hyperthyroidism patients were between 18 and 65 years old and newly diagnosed, with a disease duration of less than 2 months. Patients with uncontrolled infections, other autoimmune diseases, pregnancy or lactation were excluded. Clinical symptoms, serum thyroxine and TRAb, thyroid ultrasound, and orbital computed tomography formed the basis for the diagnoses. PBMCs were isolated from more than 8 ml of fresh peripheral blood by Ficoll-Paque density gradient centrifugation. Total RNA was extracted using Trizol reagent, and RNA quality was assessed on an Agilent 2100 Bioanalyzer.

The specimen was blood. The V gene is TRBV29-1 and the J gene is TRBJ2-7; the central 11 bases match TRBD1. This TCR came from a woman aged 45-65 years with Graves' hyperthyroidism. The CDR3 protein sequence reads: CSVAGTGGFEQYF. The bases read TGCAGCGTGGCCGGGACAGGGGGTTTCGAGCAGTACTTC.